This T cell receptor (beta chain) derives from a study of Ad26.COV2.S vaccination and SARS-CoV-2 variants. Study in general: Trial arm assignment for the donor was COV1001 Ad26.COV2.S.

Stated treatment: around 19 received Ad26.COV2.S at low or high dose, single or two shots; roughly 5 received placebo; per-sample allocation not given. Sampling occurred on day 63 after the first vaccine or placebo injection. An Ad26 vector was used to express Wuhan-strain SARS-CoV-2 spike as the vaccine. Here immunoSEQ multiplex PCR was the method, and the copy in TCRdb shows in-frame clones only, minus some. The sample contains some 420,000 clones, around 87% of which appear only once. Sequencing was performed on peripheral blood, taken in a trial of Ad26.COV2.S vaccine versus placebo. The sequence derives from a person aged 18-60 years who received the Ad26.COV2.S COVID-19 vaccine or a placebo.

CDR3 nucleotide sequence: TGTGCCAGCAGAGCCTCGCTTGAAGCTTTCTTT. Translated, it gives CASRASLEAFF. J is TRBJ1-1 and V is TRBV28, with unresolved D. Trimming took off 6 bases at V and 7 bases at J, with 9 bases between the two ends. This CDR3 spans 11 amino acids. Germline V lookup: CDR1 MDHEN, CDR2 SYDVKM.